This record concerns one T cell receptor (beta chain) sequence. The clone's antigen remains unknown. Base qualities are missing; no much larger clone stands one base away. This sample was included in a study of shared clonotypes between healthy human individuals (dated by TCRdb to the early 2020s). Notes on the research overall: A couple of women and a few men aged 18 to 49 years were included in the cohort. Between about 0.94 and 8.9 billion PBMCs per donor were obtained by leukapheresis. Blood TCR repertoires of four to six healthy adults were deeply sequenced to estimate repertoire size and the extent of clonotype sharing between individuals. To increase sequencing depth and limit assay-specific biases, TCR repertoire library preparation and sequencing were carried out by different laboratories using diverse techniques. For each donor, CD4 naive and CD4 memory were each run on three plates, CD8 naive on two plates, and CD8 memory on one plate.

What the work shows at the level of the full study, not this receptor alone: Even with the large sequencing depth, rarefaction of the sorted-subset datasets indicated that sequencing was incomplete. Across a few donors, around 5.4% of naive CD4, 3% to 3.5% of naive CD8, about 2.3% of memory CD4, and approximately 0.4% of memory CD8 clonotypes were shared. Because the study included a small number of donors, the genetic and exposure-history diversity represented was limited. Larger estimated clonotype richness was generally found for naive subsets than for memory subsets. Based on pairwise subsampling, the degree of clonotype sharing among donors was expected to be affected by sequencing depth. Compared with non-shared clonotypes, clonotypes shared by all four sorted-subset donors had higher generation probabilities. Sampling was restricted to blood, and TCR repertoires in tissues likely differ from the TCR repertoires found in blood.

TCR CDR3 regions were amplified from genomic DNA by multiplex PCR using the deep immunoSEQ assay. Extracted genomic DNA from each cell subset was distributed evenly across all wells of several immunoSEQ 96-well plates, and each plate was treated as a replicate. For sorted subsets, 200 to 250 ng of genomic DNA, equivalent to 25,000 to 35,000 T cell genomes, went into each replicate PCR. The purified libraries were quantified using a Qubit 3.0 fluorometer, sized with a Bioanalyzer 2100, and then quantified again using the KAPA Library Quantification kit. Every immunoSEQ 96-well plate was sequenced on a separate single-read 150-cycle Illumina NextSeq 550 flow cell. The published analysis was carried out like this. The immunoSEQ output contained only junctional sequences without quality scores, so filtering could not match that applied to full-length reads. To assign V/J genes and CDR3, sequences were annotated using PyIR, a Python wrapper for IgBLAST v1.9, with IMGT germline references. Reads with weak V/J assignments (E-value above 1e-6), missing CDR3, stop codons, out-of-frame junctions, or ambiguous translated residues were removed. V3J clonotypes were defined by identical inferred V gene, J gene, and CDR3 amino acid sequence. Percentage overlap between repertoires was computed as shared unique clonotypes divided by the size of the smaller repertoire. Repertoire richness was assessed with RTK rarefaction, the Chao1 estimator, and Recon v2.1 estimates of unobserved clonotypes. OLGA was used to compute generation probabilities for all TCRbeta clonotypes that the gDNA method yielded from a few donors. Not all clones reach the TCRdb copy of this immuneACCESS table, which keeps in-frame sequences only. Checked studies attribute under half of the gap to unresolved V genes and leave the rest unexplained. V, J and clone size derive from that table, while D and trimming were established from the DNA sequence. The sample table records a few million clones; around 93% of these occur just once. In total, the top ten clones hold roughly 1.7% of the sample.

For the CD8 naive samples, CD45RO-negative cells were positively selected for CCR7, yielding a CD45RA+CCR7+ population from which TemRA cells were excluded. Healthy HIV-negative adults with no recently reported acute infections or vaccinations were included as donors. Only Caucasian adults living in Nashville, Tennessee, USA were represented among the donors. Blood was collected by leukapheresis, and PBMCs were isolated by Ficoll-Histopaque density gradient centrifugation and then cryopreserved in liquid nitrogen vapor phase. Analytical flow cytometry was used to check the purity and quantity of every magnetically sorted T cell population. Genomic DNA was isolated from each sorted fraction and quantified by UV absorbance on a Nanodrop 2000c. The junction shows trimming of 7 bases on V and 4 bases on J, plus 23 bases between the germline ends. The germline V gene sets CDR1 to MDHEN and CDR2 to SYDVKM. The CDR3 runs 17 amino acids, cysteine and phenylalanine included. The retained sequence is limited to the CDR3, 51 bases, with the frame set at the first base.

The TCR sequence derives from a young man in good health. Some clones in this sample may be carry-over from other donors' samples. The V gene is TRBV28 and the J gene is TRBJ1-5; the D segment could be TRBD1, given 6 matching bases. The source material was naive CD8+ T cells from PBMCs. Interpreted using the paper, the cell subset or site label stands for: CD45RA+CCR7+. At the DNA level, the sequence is TGTGCCAGCATTTCCCATCTGGGGGGACAAATTAATCAGCCCCAGCATTTT. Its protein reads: CASISHLGGQINQPQHF.